Below are 25 T cell receptor beta chains sequenced from a single sample in a study of blood T cells in healthy people across ages. Alongside a J-beta primer mix, a sample-barcoded 5' primer served in a second PCR lasting about 6 to 11 cycles. One entry per CDR3 protein, called by TCRdb with MiXCR from the 5' RACE reads. The sample carries 1.5 million to 2 million distinct CDR3 sequences, about 50% recorded once. What was sequenced was blood. The receptors derive from a woman between 40 and 50 years old in good health.

The V call is TRBV7-2, the J call TRBJ2-1; 9 bases fit TRBD1. Germline values: CDR1 SGHTA, CDR2 FQGNSA. Trimming at V came to 4 bases and at J to 4 bases, leaving 8 bases not matched to a gene. There are 16 residues in the CDR3. CDR3 DNA: TGTGCCAGCAGCTCAGCCCTGGGGACAGGGTACAATGAGCAGTTCTTC. This encodes CASSSALGTGYNEQFF.

CDR3 coding DNA: TGTGCCACCGAGGGAACAGATACGCAGTATTTT. As protein: CATEGTDTQYF. V usage is TRBV10-3 and J usage is TRBJ2-3; a possible D gene is TRBD2 (5 bases). This CDR3 region has 11 residues. V shed 10 bases and J shed 3 bases, with 8 bases lying between them. Per the germline V gene, CDR1 is ENHRY and CDR2 is SYGVKD.

The CDR3 coding sequence is TGTGCCAGCAGTACCAATCAGGCCGAGCAGTTCTTC. Amino acid sequence: CASSTNQAEQFF. V gene TRBV27 combines with J gene TRBJ2-1; no firm D call. The CDR3 covers 12 residues. Looked up from germline, CDR1 is MNHEY and CDR2 is SMNVEV (reference sequence). Trimming shortened V by 5 bases and J by 10 bases, and 12 bases separated the two germline ends.

This clonotype was detected only a few times. The V call is TRBV7-2, the J call TRBJ1-5; D is uncertain. Trimming took off 5 bases at V and 3 bases at J, with 8 bases between the two ends. Germline lookup yields CDR1 SGHTA and CDR2 FQGNSA. The length of the CDR3 is 13 residues. CDR3 region: CASSVGDNQPQHF. Written as DNA, the CDR3 is TGTGCCAGCAGCGTCGGGGACAATCAGCCCCAGCATTTT.

This clonotype was counted between two and nine times. The chain is built from TRBV7-2 and TRBJ2-3; 13 bases align to TRBD2. Germline CDR1 SGHTA, CDR2 FQGNSA. The CDR3 contains 16 residues. V lost 1 base, J lost 7 bases, and 5 bases stayed unmatched. The CDR3 nucleotides are TGTGCCAGCAGCTTAGTTGGGACTAGCGGGGCGAATACGCAGTATTTT. Translating it yields CASSLVGTSGANTQYF.

CDR3 amino acids: CASSYFSRGASYNEQFF. The CDR3 bases are TGCGCCAGCAGCTACTTCTCAAGGGGGGCCTCCTACAATGAGCAGTTCTTC. The rearrangement uses TRBV5-1 and TRBJ2-1; D assignment may be TRBD1 or TRBD2 (6 bases each). Germline V CDR1 and CDR2: SGHRS, YFSETQ. The length of the CDR3 is 17 residues. Trimming removed 3 bases from V and 0 bases from J, with 16 bases in between.

The gene calls are TRBV13 and TRBJ2-7, with D possibly TRBD1 on 6 matching bases. The V and J ends lost 6 bases and 4 bases respectively, with 13 bases between them. The CDR3 length is 13 residues. Germline CDR1 reads PRHDT; CDR2 reads FYEKMQ (reference sequence). The chain's CDR3 is CASRRQGLYEQYF. As DNA, the CDR3 is TGTGCCAGCAGACGGCAGGGGTTGTACGAGCAGTACTTC.

The genes are TRBV24-1 and TRBJ2-5, with TRBD1 matching 7 bases. The trim removed 5 bases at V and 0 bases at J, leaving 5 bases unmatched. Germline values: CDR1 KGHDR, CDR2 SFDVKD. CDR3 length: 15 amino acids. CDR3 amino acids: CATSAITGDQETQYF. CDR3 coding DNA: TGTGCCACCAGTGCCATAACAGGGGACCAAGAGACCCAGTACTTC.

The chain couples TRBV7-9 to TRBJ2-7, with D maybe TRBD1 (8 bases). CDR1 is SEHNR, CDR2 FQNEAQ, per germline (reference sequence). Trimming removed 11 bases from V and 0 bases from J, with 14 bases in between. This CDR3 spans 13 amino acids. The CDR3 DNA follows: TGTGCCGGGGGGGGGACAGGCTCCTACGAGCAGTACTTC. It translates to CAGGGTGSYEQYF.

This chain uses TRBV20-1 with TRBJ2-7, with TRBD1 matching over 9 bases. V gave up 8 bases and J gave up 1 base; unmatched junction bases: 9. This CDR3 contains 14 residues. Per the germline V gene, CDR1 is DFQATT and CDR2 is SNEGSKA (reference sequence). Here the CDR3 reads CSQSGTGNSYEQYF. The CDR3 DNA follows: TGCAGTCAGTCCGGGACAGGGAATTCCTACGAGCAGTACTTC.

This clonotype was counted a single time. At one boundary the junction diverges from the germline segment, which might be a read error. This chain joins TRBV7-9 and TRBJ2-5, with D tentatively TRBD1 (6 bases). The CDR3 totals 14 residues. The V gene's germline CDR1 is SEHNR and CDR2 FQNEAQ (reference sequence). The CDR3 here is CASSPGQYQEAQYF. CDR3 sequence (DNA): TGTGCCAGCAGCCCTGGACAGTACCAAGAGGCCCAGTACTTC.

The gene calls are TRBV28 and TRBJ2-7; D is unclear. This CDR3 has 13 amino acids. The germline CDR1 and CDR2 sequences are MDHEN and SYDVKM. V was shortened by 5 bases and J by 3 bases, with 11 bases between the two germline ends. The CDR3 DNA follows: TGTGCCAGCAGTGTCCGGATGTACTACGAGCAGTACTTC. Its protein is CASSVRMYYEQYF.

This chain uses TRBV19 with TRBJ2-3; maybe TRBD1 (5 bases). Germline V gene data show CDR1 as LNHDA and CDR2 as SQIVND (reference sequence). V was clipped by 11 bases and J by 0 bases, with 18 bases between them. The CDR3 contains 15 residues. CDR3 sequence: CAVSRKGSSTDTQYF. The CDR3 nucleotides are TGTGCCGTTAGCCGGAAGGGGTCTAGCACAGATACGCAGTATTTT.

This clonotype was detected a few times. The rearrangement links TRBV10-3 to TRBJ2-1; 11 bases are shared with TRBD1. The length of the CDR3 is 15 residues. The V segment lost 4 bases and the J segment 3 bases; nucleotides outside the gene matches: 2. Germline V gives CDR1 ENHRY, CDR2 SYGVKD. In DNA form, the CDR3 reads TGTGCCATCAGTGCCGGGACAGGGGGCTACAATGAGCAGTTCTTC. It yields the protein CAISAGTGGYNEQFF.

The chain combines TRBV7-2 with TRBJ2-6; tentatively, D is TRBD2 (6 bases). This CDR3 has 16 residues. The V gene's germline CDR1 is SGHTA and CDR2 FQGNSA. V was shortened by 5 bases and J by 1 base, with 12 bases between the two germline ends. CDR3 DNA: TGTGCCAGCAGCATATACGGGGGATCTGGGGCCAACGTCCTGACTTTC. This encodes CASSIYGGSGANVLTF.

This clonotype was seen a handful of times. This chain uses TRBV7-2 with TRBJ2-5, with D uncertain. This CDR3 is built from 15 residues. Trimming shortened V by 5 bases and J by 5 bases, and 18 bases separated the two germline ends. Germline CDR1 SGHTA, CDR2 FQGNSA. The CDR3 region is CASSPSIEAKETQYF. The CDR3 DNA sequence: TGTGCCAGCAGCCCATCGATAGAGGCTAAGGAGACCCAGTACTTC.

The rearrangement links TRBV28 to TRBJ1-3, with D uncertain. Germline loops: CDR1 MDHEN, CDR2 SYDVKM. This CDR3 contains 13 residues. Trimming removed 10 bases from V and 1 base from J, with 11 bases in between. CDR3 coding DNA: TGTGCCACCCTCCACACTTCTGGAAACACCATATATTTT. Translated: CATLHTSGNTIYF.

J is TRBJ2-7 and V is TRBV28; D unclear. This CDR3 has 13 amino acids. Germline V gives CDR1 MDHEN, CDR2 SYDVKM. The V end lost 3 bases, the J end lost 2 bases, and 8 bases lay between the germline ends. In DNA, the CDR3 is TGTGCCAGCAGTTTTGCCCAGGCCTACGAGCAGTACTTC. Protein product: CASSFAQAYEQYF. The whole variable domain, remainder taken from reference TRBV28 and TRBJ2-7, is DVKVTQSSRYLVKRTGEKVFLECVQDMDHENMFWYRQDPGLGLRLIYFSYDVKMKEKGDIPEGYSVSREKKERFSLILESASTNQTSMYLCASSFAQAYEQYFGPGTRLTVT.

This clonotype has only a few counts. This chain uses TRBV29-1 with TRBJ2-1, with 13 positions matching TRBD2. V gave up 0 bases and J gave up 6 bases; unmatched junction bases: 2. The CDR3 contains 15 residues. Germline-derived CDR1 and CDR2 are SQVTM and ANQGSEA. The CDR3 DNA is TGCAGCGTTGAAGATAGGACTAGCGGGGGCAATGAGCAGTTCTTC. Its translation: CSVEDRTSGGNEQFF.

V is TRBV7-2 and J is TRBJ2-7, with unresolved D. V was pared by 1 base and J by 4 bases, with 14 bases between. Germline assignment: CDR1 SGHTA and CDR2 FQGNSA. The CDR3 consists of 15 residues. The CDR3 is CASSLEVGGVYEQYF. The CDR3 DNA sequence: TGTGCCAGCAGCTTAGAAGTAGGCGGAGTTTACGAGCAGTACTTC.

J is TRBJ2-7 and V is TRBV27; D perhaps matches TRBD2 (6 bases). The CDR3 spans 15 residues. Trimming took 3 bases from V and 2 from J, leaving 14 bases between them. Germline values: CDR1 MNHEY, CDR2 SMNVEV (reference sequence). The CDR3: CASSFQGGPAYEQYF. The CDR3 DNA is TGTGCCAGCAGTTTCCAGGGAGGACCGGCCTACGAGCAGTACTTC.

This chain uses TRBV5-6 with TRBJ2-1; D is uncertain. The CDR3 sequence is 15 residues long. V dropped 0 bases and J dropped 9 bases, with 16 bases sitting between them. Germline V CDR1 and CDR2: SGHDT, YYEEEE. The CDR3 bases are TGTGCCAGCAGCTTGGGTCAGTCTCGTGCTCTTGAGCAGTTCTTC. Translating gives CASSLGQSRALEQFF.

This CDR3 reads CASSEALPGYTF. Written as DNA, the CDR3 is TGTGCCAGCAGTGAAGCGCTTCCTGGCTACACCTTC. J is TRBJ1-2 and V is TRBV6-1, with D uncertain. The CDR3 length is 12 residues. Per the germline V gene, CDR1 is MNHNS and CDR2 is SASEGT. V was pared by 0 bases and J by 7 bases, with 6 bases between.

This chain joins TRBV28 and TRBJ1-2; no firm D call. The CDR3 has 14 amino acids. The V end lost 5 bases, the J end lost 6 bases, and 16 bases lay between the germline ends. Germline V gene sequence: CDR1 MDHEN, CDR2 SYDVKM. CDR3 region: CASSPDGVLHGYTF. The CDR3 DNA is TGTGCCAGCAGTCCCGATGGGGTGTTGCATGGCTACACCTTC.

V gene TRBV6-5 combines with J gene TRBJ2-5, with a possible D match to TRBD2 (5 bases). Germline V gene lookup returns CDR1 MNHEY and CDR2 SVGAGI. Trimming shortened V by 4 bases and J by 5 bases, and 11 bases separated the two germline ends. The CDR3 loop spans 13 amino acids. The CDR3 sequence is CASSSEGGETQYF. In nucleotides, the CDR3 is TGTGCCAGCAGTTCTGAGGGTGGGGAGACCCAGTACTTC.